Below, 27 T cell receptor beta chains from the same sample are listed, as sequenced in a study of shared clonotypes between healthy human individuals. Clones were read by immunoSEQ multiplex PCR, and TCRdb kept only the in-frame ones, dropping some. The sample includes about 1.5 million clones, around 98% of them seen just once. The sequenced material came from naive CD4+ T cells sorted from blood. Subset: CD45RA+ positively selected. The source of these receptors is a man younger than 45 in good health.

This clone was observed a single time. The chain links TRBV30 to TRBJ2-1, with 16 bases fitting TRBD2. Germline V CDR1 and CDR2: GTSNPN, SVGIG (reference sequence). CDR3 length: 20 amino acids. Trimming cost V 0 bases and J 0 bases; bases outside gene matches: 8. CDR3 sequence: CAWSVTGLAGGAHSYNEQFF. CDR3 bases: TGTGCCTGGAGTGTAACGGGACTAGCGGGAGGGGCCCACTCCTACAATGAGCAGTTCTTC.

This clone appeared a single time. The genes are TRBV28 and TRBJ2-1, with 11 bases matching TRBD2. In germline, CDR1 is MDHEN, CDR2 SYDVKM. V lost 2 bases and J lost 2; bases outside the gene matches: 8. The CDR3 loop spans 18 amino acids. Written as DNA, the CDR3 is TGTGCCAGCAGTTTAGAACTAGCGGGAGACGGTACCTACAATGAGCAGTTCTTC. The encoded protein is CASSLELAGDGTYNEQFF.

This rearrangement joins TRBV7-9 to TRBJ1-2; D uncertain. The CDR3 extends over 13 amino acids. Germline assignment: CDR1 SEHNR and CDR2 FQNEAQ (reference sequence). V was shortened by 5 bases and J by 6 bases, with 13 bases between the two germline ends. DNA of the CDR3: TGTGCCAGCAGCCTTCTGGGGATGAATGGCTACACCTTC. This sequence encodes CASSLLGMNGYTF.

The genes are TRBV15 and TRBJ2-7; 11 bases match TRBD2. Looked up from germline, CDR1 is LNHNV and CDR2 is YYDKDF (reference sequence). The CDR3 has 16 amino acids. V was clipped by 0 bases and J by 6 bases; unmatched bases: 7. The CDR3 is CATSRDMTSGISEQYF. In DNA form, the CDR3 reads TGTGCCACCAGCAGAGATATGACTAGCGGGATCTCCGAGCAGTACTTC.

The rearrangement uses TRBV9 and TRBJ1-4, with 8 bases lining up with TRBD1. CDR3 length equals 15 residues. Germline CDR1 is SGDLS and CDR2 is YYNGEE. V shed 0 bases, J shed 6 bases, and the junction held 4 bases outside the gene matches. CDR3 nucleotides: TGTGCCAGCAGCGTAGGTCCACAGGGGGATGAAAAACTGTTTTTT. This codes for CASSVGPQGDEKLFF.

This clone was seen once. J is TRBJ2-7 and V is TRBV7-9; TRBD2 aligns across 10 bases. The CDR3 is made up of 19 amino acids. CDR1 SEHNR and CDR2 FQNEAQ come from the germline V gene (reference sequence). V shed 5 bases and J 3 bases; nucleotides not matched to a gene: 19. CDR3 sequence: CASSRREGLAGVAVYEQYF. The CDR3 DNA reads as TGTGCCAGCAGCCGAAGGGAGGGGCTAGCGGGAGTAGCCGTCTACGAGCAGTACTTC.

The V call is TRBV27, the J call TRBJ2-2; D is possibly TRBD1 or TRBD2 (5 bases each). The CDR3 is 17 residues long. Germline V gene lookup returns CDR1 MNHEY and CDR2 SMNVEV (reference sequence). With 1 base removed from V and 0 bases from J, the gap between germline ends came to 12 bases. The CDR3 DNA is TGTGCCAGCAGTTTATATGCCGGGACGCCGAACACCGGGGAGCTGTTTTTT. This codes for CASSLYAGTPNTGELFF.

The chain recombines TRBV28 with TRBJ1-5; D unclear. V was clipped by 6 bases and J by 0 bases, with 15 bases between them. Germline CDR1 is MDHEN and CDR2 is SYDVKM. The length of the CDR3 is 16 residues. The chain's CDR3 is CASSEEDGYSNQPQHF. The CDR3 DNA reads as TGTGCCAGCAGCGAGGAAGACGGATATAGCAATCAGCCCCAGCATTTT.

This chain links TRBV15 with TRBJ2-7; D possibly corresponds to TRBD2 (7 bases). CDR1 and CDR2 (germline): LNHNV, YYDKDF (reference sequence). Trimming took off 1 base at V and 5 bases at J, with 18 bases between the two ends. The CDR3 consists of 16 residues. This CDR3 reads CATSRVVRGADHEQYF. The CDR3, as DNA: TGTGCCACCAGCAGAGTGGTTCGGGGGGCAGACCACGAGCAGTACTTC. Full variable domain (rest looked up from reference TRBV15 and TRBJ2-7): DAMVIQNPRYQVTQFGKPVTLSCSQTLNHNVMYWYQQKSSQAPKLLFHYYDKDFNNEADTPDNFQSRRPNTSFCFLDIRSPGLGDTAMYLCATSRVVRGADHEQYFGPGTRLTVT.

V and J are TRBV18 and TRBJ2-7, with D unresolved. Germline V gives CDR1 KGHSH, CDR2 LQKENI. Trimming stripped 3 bases from V and 0 bases from J, with 12 bases between. The CDR3 spans 15 residues. The CDR3 region is CASSPQRVSSYEQYF. The CDR3 coding sequence is TGTGCCAGCTCACCGCAACGGGTGAGCTCCTACGAGCAGTACTTC. The whole variable domain, remainder taken from reference TRBV18 and TRBJ2-7, is NAGVMQNPRHLVRRRGQEARLRCSPMKGHSHVYWYRQLPEEGLKFMVYLQKENIIDESGMPKERFSAEFPKEGPSILRIQQVVRGDSAAYFCASSPQRVSSYEQYFGPGTRLTVT.

V usage is TRBV29-1 and J usage is TRBJ2-7, with D unresolved. Trimming took 4 bases from V and 0 from J, leaving 13 bases between them. The CDR3 loop spans 14 amino acids. Germline CDR1 and CDR2: SQVTM and ANQGSEA. The CDR3 loop reads CSVATLLNSYEQYF. CDR3 coding DNA: TGCAGCGTTGCGACTCTATTGAACTCCTACGAGCAGTACTTC.

This chain links TRBV19 with TRBJ1-5; 7 bases agree with TRBD1. The CDR3 is 17 amino acids. Germline-derived CDR1 and CDR2 are LNHDA and SQIVND (reference sequence). The junction had 10 bases not matched to a gene; V was cut back by 3 bases and J by 2 bases. The CDR3 DNA reads TGTGCCAGTAGTATGAGTGGACAGGTTTGGCGCAATCAGCCCCAGCATTTT. This gives the protein CASSMSGQVWRNQPQHF.

The V call is TRBV5-6, the J call TRBJ2-5; no clear D gene. The CDR3 has 15 amino acids. Trimming cost V 8 bases and J 3 bases, with 20 bases left between them. Germline values: CDR1 SGHDT, CDR2 YYEEEE. As DNA, the CDR3 is TGTGCCAGTAGGAACTATGATGAAGGTAAAGAGACCCAGTACTTC. As protein: CASRNYDEGKETQYF.

V usage is TRBV5-4 and J usage is TRBJ2-1; 8 bases match TRBD2. The germline gives CDR1 SGHNT, CDR2 YYREEE (reference sequence). With 4 bases clipped from V and 5 bases from J, the junction kept 5 bases outside the gene matches. The CDR3 has 14 residues. CDR3 DNA sequence: TGTGCCAGCAGCCCCGAGCGGGAGAACAATGAGCAGTTCTTC. The encoded protein is CASSPERENNEQFF.

A word on this clone: This sample also contains other DNA sequences that code for the same CDR3. This chain links TRBV5-1 with TRBJ2-7; D perhaps matches TRBD1 (6 bases). V was shortened by 4 bases and J by 0 bases, with 11 bases between the two germline ends. The CDR3 runs to 14 residues. Germline lookup yields CDR1 SGHRS and CDR2 YFSETQ. The CDR3 coding sequence is TGCGCCAGCAGCCTGGGGGCGGCCTCCTACGAGCAGTACTTC. Its protein product is CASSLGAASYEQYF.

The chain joins TRBV28 to TRBJ1-1, with D maybe TRBD1 (6 bases). The CDR3 is 15 amino acids. The V gene lost 1 base and the J gene lost 1 base, with 10 bases spanning the gap. Germline CDR1 reads MDHEN; CDR2 reads SYDVKM. CDR3 coding DNA: TGTGCCAGCAGTTTATTGGGGGCAGGGAACACTGAAGCTTTCTTT. It encodes CASSLLGAGNTEAFF.

The gene calls are TRBV2 and TRBJ1-4; D unclear. The V gene lost 4 bases and the J gene lost 8 bases, with 11 bases spanning the gap. The CDR3 contains 13 residues. CDR1 SNHLY and CDR2 FYNNEI come from the germline V gene. The DNA for the CDR3 is TGTGCCAGCAGTGGCCCGCCAGAAGAAAAACTGTTTTTT. Amino acids: CASSGPPEEKLFF.

V is TRBV5-4 and J is TRBJ2-2, with D unclear. The CDR3 has 12 amino acids. V lost 4 bases, J lost 4 bases, and 5 bases lay in between. CDR1 is SGHNT and CDR2 is YYREEE in the germline V gene (reference sequence). CDR3 amino acids: CASSQFTGELFF. CDR3 coding DNA: TGTGCCAGCAGCCAATTCACCGGGGAGCTGTTTTTT.

The genes are TRBV5-1 and TRBJ2-7; 9 nucleotides agree with TRBD2. Germline CDR1 is SGHRS and CDR2 is YFSETQ. The CDR3 extends over 14 amino acids. V shed 5 bases, J shed 7 bases, and the junction held 10 bases outside the gene matches. CDR3 residues: CASSQAAGGGEQYF. Written as DNA, the CDR3 is TGCGCCAGCAGTCAAGCAGCGGGAGGTGGTGAGCAGTACTTC.

This chain joins TRBV7-9 and TRBJ1-3; D is possibly TRBD1 (6 bases). This CDR3 is built from 15 residues. The germline V and J ends were trimmed by 5 bases and 5 bases, with 16 bases remaining between them. Germline V gives CDR1 SEHNR, CDR2 FQNEAQ (reference sequence). CDR3 nucleotides: TGTGCCAGCAGCCCCCTATCGACAGGACGAAACACCATATATTTT. This sequence encodes CASSPLSTGRNTIYF.

This clone has a single count. The rearrangement joins TRBV18 to TRBJ2-7; D assignment may be TRBD1 or TRBD2 (6 bases each). The germline gives CDR1 KGHSH, CDR2 LQKENI. V dropped 1 base and J dropped 1 base, with 17 bases sitting between them. The CDR3 covers 17 residues. The CDR3 here is CASSPLSGGFTSYEQYF. DNA for the CDR3: TGTGCCAGCTCACCACTCTCCGGGGGCTTCACTTCCTACGAGCAGTACTTC.

This chain links TRBV7-9 with TRBJ2-2, with 9 bases lining up with TRBD2. The CDR3 sequence is 16 residues long. V trimming: 5 bases; J trimming: 6 bases; junction bases outside the gene matches: 10. CDR1 is SEHNR, CDR2 FQNEAQ, per germline (reference sequence). The CDR3 reads CASSPVRRGGSGELFF. The DNA of the CDR3 is TGTGCCAGCAGCCCCGTGCGGCGGGGGGGGTCCGGGGAGCTGTTTTTT.

With respect to this clone: Within the sample, other DNA sequences also encode this same CDR3. The CDR3 nucleotides read TGTGCCAGCAGCCTGCGGGGACAAGAGACCCAGTACTTC. It encodes CASSLRGQETQYF. The genes are TRBV5-4 and TRBJ2-5, with a weak D call TRBD2 (6 bases). Looked up from germline, CDR1 is SGHNT and CDR2 is YYREEE (reference sequence). V dropped 4 bases and J dropped 2 bases, with 9 bases sitting between them. The CDR3 is 13 residues long.

The CDR3 sequence is CASSGQKNTEAFF. Written as DNA, the CDR3 is TGTGCCAGCAGTGGACAGAAGAACACTGAAGCTTTCTTT. This chain links TRBV2 with TRBJ1-1; the D gene is possibly TRBD1 (5 bases). The germline gives CDR1 SNHLY, CDR2 FYNNEI. With 4 bases removed from V and 1 base from J, the gap between germline ends came to 7 bases. This CDR3 region has 13 residues.

The rearrangement links TRBV19 to TRBJ2-7; 8 bases line up with TRBD2. Per germline, CDR1 LNHDA and CDR2 SQIVND (reference sequence). Trimming removed 6 bases from V and 2 bases from J; junction bases left unmatched: 3. This CDR3 is built from 13 residues. The CDR3, as DNA: TGTGCCAGTAGCCTAGCGGGCCCCTACGAGCAGTACTTC. Translation: CASSLAGPYEQYF.

The rearrangement links TRBV7-2 to TRBJ2-5; TRBD2 agrees at 12 bases. Trimming took 1 base from V and 5 from J; bases not matched to a gene: 5. Per germline, CDR1 SGHTA and CDR2 FQGNSA. The CDR3 length is 16 residues. The CDR3 is CASSLGASGRVETQYF. The CDR3 DNA is TGTGCCAGCAGCTTAGGGGCTAGCGGGAGGGTTGAGACCCAGTACTTC.

The chain employs TRBV11-2 and TRBJ2-7; 9 bases agree with TRBD1. The V and J ends lost 7 bases and 6 bases, in that order; junction bases with no gene match: 16. CDR1 is SGHAT, CDR2 FQNNGV, per germline. The CDR3 sequence is 16 residues long. The CDR3 DNA is TGTGCCAGCACACCACTACGGCGGGGACAGGGTCGCGAGCAGTACTTC. Protein: CASTPLRRGQGREQYF.